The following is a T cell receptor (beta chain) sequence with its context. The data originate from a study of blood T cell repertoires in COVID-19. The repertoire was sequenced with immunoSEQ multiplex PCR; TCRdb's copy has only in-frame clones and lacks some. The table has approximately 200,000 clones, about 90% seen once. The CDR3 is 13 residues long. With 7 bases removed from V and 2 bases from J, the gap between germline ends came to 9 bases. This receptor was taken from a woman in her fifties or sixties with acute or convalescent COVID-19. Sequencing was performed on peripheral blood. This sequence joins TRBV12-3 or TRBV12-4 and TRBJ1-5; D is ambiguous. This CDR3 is CASTHRGNQPQHF. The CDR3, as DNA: TGTGCCAGCACCCACCGAGGCAATCAGCCCCAGCATTTT.